The source of this TCR beta chain is a study of cytomegalovirus exposure and HLA in healthy donors. The study ran its PCR with 60 Vbeta and 13 Jbeta primers. Libraries were prepared by immunoSEQ multiplex PCR; TCRdb keeps only in-frame clonotypes and omits some of them. The top ten clones hold 4.8% of a sample with over 150,000 clones, 84% of them seen once. Points from the study as a whole: In a later analysis, productive TCRs from donors in an Asian-associated ancestry cluster reportedly carried fewer N-insertions than the cohort mean.

With 0 bases removed from V and 8 bases from J, the gap between germline ends came to 17 bases. This CDR3 comprises 15 residues. Germline V gene sequence: CDR1 SGHRS, CDR2 YFSETQ. As to this clone: Its antigen is still unknown.

Sequencing used PBMCs. This receptor was obtained from a girl aged 10-17 years in good health and CMV-seropositive. The chain joins TRBV5-1 to TRBJ1-2; the D gene is possibly TRBD1 (6 bases). CDR3 amino acids: CASSLGPQGIRGYTF. Written as DNA, the CDR3 is TGCGCCAGCAGCTTGGGACCACAGGGAATAAGAGGCTACACCTTC.